This paragraph covers one T cell receptor beta chain sequence. The data derive from a study of T cells expressing NK-cell markers. Following a re-call of the 5' RACE reads, TCRdb has one entry per CDR3 protein and lacks DNA. This specimen shows roughly 390,000 distinct CDR3 sequences; the ten leading clones hold about 10%. The CDR3 is made up of 14 amino acids. The germline CDR1 and CDR2 sequences are DFQATT and SNEGSKA (reference sequence). Sequencing input: blood T cells: a sorted CD56 or NKG2C T cell subset, CD4+ or CD8+ T cells, or bulk PBMC T cells (not recorded which). J is TRBJ2-7 and V is TRBV20-1; TCRdb reports TRBD2, a call that lacks DNA to check it against. This TCR was sampled from a woman aged 50 to 60 in good health. The CDR3 spells CSATSGLVSYEQYF.